This TCR beta chain comes out of a study of radiotherapy plus CTLA-4 blockade in lung cancer (dated by TCRdb to the late 2010s). For the study in its entirety: Among enrolled patients, under 20% had an objective response and roughly 31% reached disease control. Findings and caveats that apply to the study as a whole: The strongest predictors of response, as reported, were early dynamic changes in blood T cell clones along with a rise in serum interferon-beta after radiation. After treatment with radiotherapy and ipilimumab, TCR clones that came from tumors expanded in the peripheral blood.

The germline V gene gives CDR1 as MNHEY and CDR2 as SVGAGI. Between the V and J ends, shortened by 7 bases and 2 bases respectively, the junction contains 5 bases. From its cysteine to its phenylalanine, the CDR3 spans 12 amino acids. The sequence is cut down to CDR3 DNA, 36 bases in frame from base 1. Library creation used the immunoSEQ multiplex PCR assay. Here the immuneACCESS table is served through TCRdb, limited to in-frame sequences with V and J called. Missing clones are a known gap in these copies; in checked studies unresolved V genes cover under half, and the rest lacks a known reason. The sample contains about 38,000 clones, about three quarters of them found a single time. Around 9% of the sample belongs to the ten largest clones. The study evaluated CTLA-4 blockade (ipilimumab) given together with focal radiation therapy in patients who had chemo-refractory metastatic non-small-cell lung cancer.

With respect to this clone: Its antigen is unknown. No base quality values were provided; no much bigger clone lies one nucleotide off.

The sequence was obtained from a human donor with non-small cell lung cancer who had stable disease on radiotherapy plus ipilimumab. The sequenced sample was peripheral blood, obtained from a patient treated with radiotherapy plus ipilimumab. The chain uses TRBV6-5 and TRBJ1-4; the D gene remains uncertain. The nucleotide sequence reads as follows: TGTGCCAGCAAACGGACTAATGAAAAACTGTTTTTT. This gives the protein CASKRTNEKLFF.